This is a list of T cell receptor beta chains from one sample in a study of shared clonotypes between healthy human individuals. The protocol was immunoSEQ multiplex PCR, while the TCRdb copy is restricted to in-frame clones and leaves out a portion. This table holds roughly 2,000,000 clones, about 95% found once. The source material was naive CD8+ T cells sorted from blood. The receptors come from a young man in good health. The CDR3 runs from the conserved cysteine through the conserved F or W. A D gene is named only where the DNA matches it firmly.

j_call,d_call,v_call,cdr3_aa
TRBJ2-3,TRBD2,TRBV7-2,CASSDSILAGGPDTQYF
TRBJ2-6,-,TRBV28,CASSLHGLGANVLTF
TRBJ2-5,-,TRBV13,CASSPRAGALQETQYF
TRBJ2-4,TRBD2,TRBV30,CAWSVLGGSGIIQYF
TRBJ2-5,-,TRBV5-4,CASSLRTRGGETQYF
TRBJ2-2,-,TRBV27,CASSLDFPGELFF
TRBJ1-1,TRBD1,TRBV28,CASSQLQGDTEAFF
TRBJ2-7,-,TRBV7-9,CASRGLSYEQYF
TRBJ2-7,-,TRBV7-9,CASSSEGRPYEQYF
TRBJ1-2,-,TRBV7-8,CASSLAGGGKEGYTF
TRBJ2-3,-,TRBV11-2,CASSLIRLERGTDTQYF
TRBJ1-2,-,TRBV7-8,CASSAYLGSDYGYTF
TRBJ2-3,TRBD2,TRBV5-4,CASSRAGGADTQYF
TRBJ1-1,-,TRBV5-1,CASSLLKGSTEAFF
TRBJ2-5,-,TRBV27,CASSFVVGETQYF
TRBJ1-1,TRBD1,TRBV11-2,CASSLFRTGGVVNTEAFF
TRBJ1-1,TRBD1,TRBV27,CASKLTGQGTFEAFF
TRBJ2-5,TRBD2,TRBV27,CASSPGLAGKETQYF
TRBJ2-7,TRBD2,TRBV28,CASSLGWEGTSYEQYF
TRBJ1-4,-,TRBV10-1,CADKQGAGRTEKLFF
TRBJ1-5,-,TRBV20-1,CSARGQPQHF
TRBJ2-5,TRBD1,TRBV27,CASSLTGGAGETQYF
TRBJ2-4,-,TRBV7-8,CASSPGNIQYF
TRBJ1-5,TRBD1,TRBV6-5,CASRGQGSQPQHF
TRBJ2-6,TRBD1,TRBV19,CASSTDRGRDSGANVLTF
TRBJ2-7,-,TRBV12-5,CASGRGRYEQYF